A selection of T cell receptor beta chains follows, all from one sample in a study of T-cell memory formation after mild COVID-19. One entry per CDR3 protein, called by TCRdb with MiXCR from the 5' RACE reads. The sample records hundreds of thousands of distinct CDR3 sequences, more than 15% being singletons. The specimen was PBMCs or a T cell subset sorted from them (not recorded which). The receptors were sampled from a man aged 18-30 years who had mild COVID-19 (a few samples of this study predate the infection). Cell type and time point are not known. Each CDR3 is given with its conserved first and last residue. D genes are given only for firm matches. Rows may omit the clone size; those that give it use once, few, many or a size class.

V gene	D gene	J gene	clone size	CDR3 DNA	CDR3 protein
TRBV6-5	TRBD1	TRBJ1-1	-	TGTGACAGCGGGCCGGGACAGGAAGCTTTCTTT	CDSGPGQEAFF
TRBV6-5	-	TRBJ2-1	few	TGTGCCAGCAGTTACTTAACCAGGGGTCCTGAGCAGTTCTTC	CASSYLTRGPEQFF
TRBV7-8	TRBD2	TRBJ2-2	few	TGTGCCAGCAGCTTATCCCAGCGGGGTAACACCGGGGAGCTGTTTTTT	CASSLSQRGNTGELFF
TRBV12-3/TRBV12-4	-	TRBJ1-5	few	TGTGCCAGCAGTTTAGGGGAGCATCAGCCCCAGCATTTT	CASSLGEHQPQHF
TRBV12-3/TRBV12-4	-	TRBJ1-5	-	TGTGCCAGCAGCCGATCGGGGGGCAATCAGCCCCAGCATTTT	CASSRSGGNQPQHF
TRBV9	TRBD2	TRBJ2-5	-	TGTGCCAGCAGCTCCAGAGAGCGGGGGGTAGAGACCCAGTACTTC	CASSSRERGVETQYF
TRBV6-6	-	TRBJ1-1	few	TGTGCCAGCAAGCGGGGGGCCCGGATGAACACTGAAGCTTTCTTT	CASKRGARMNTEAFF
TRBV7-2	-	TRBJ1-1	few	TGTGCCAGCAGCTTAGCGCCAGGGTTGTACAAAGCTTTCTTT	CASSLAPGLYKAFF
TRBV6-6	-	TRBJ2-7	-	TGTGCCAGCAGTTACTCGGCTGGGGGCTACGAGCAGTACTTC	CASSYSAGGYEQYF
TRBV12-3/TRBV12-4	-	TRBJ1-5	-	TGTGCCAGCAGTTCTAGAACAGACTATAGCAATCAGCCCCAGCATTTT	CASSSRTDYSNQPQHF
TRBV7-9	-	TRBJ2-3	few	TGTGCCAGCAGCCGCAGGGTTAGCACAGATACGCAGTATTTT	CASSRRVSTDTQYF
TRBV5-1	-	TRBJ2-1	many	TGCGCCAGCAGCTTGGGGCGGGACAATGAGCAGTTCTTC	CASSLGRDNEQFF
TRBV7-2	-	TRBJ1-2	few	TGTGCCAGCAGCCCAAGCCCGATATACCCCGCCAACTATGGCTACACCTTC	CASSPSPIYPANYGYTF
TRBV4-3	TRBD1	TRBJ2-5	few	TGCGCCAGCAGCCAAGAGGGGGACAGGGAGTGGTCGGAGACCCAGTACTTC	CASSQEGDREWSETQYF
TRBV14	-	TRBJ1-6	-	TGTGCCAGCAGCCGGACGGGCAGGGAAAGAGTCCGTTCACCCCTCCACTTT	CASSRTGRERVRSPLHF
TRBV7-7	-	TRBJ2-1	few	TGTGCCAGCAGCTCGGCCCCGGCTTTTTCTTCCTACAATGAGCAGTTCTTC	CASSSAPAFSSYNEQFF
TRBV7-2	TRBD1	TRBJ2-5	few	TGTGCCAGCAGCAGCGCTGACAGGGGCGAGACCCAGTACTTC	CASSSADRGETQYF
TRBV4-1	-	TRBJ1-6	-	TGCGCCAGCAGCCAAGAGCTGTCAGGGGTGGGCTCACCCCTCCACTTT	CASSQELSGVGSPLHF
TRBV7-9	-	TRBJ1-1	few	TGTGCCAGCAGCACAGGGACATTCCTAGCGACTGAAGCTTTCTTT	CASSTGTFLATEAFF
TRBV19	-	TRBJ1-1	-	TGTGCCAGTAGGTACTCGGGACCGGTAGAAGCTTTCTTT	CASRYSGPVEAFF
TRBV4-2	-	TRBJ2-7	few	TGTGCCAGCAGCCAAGCGGGCCTAGTCTACGAGCAGTACTTC	CASSQAGLVYEQYF
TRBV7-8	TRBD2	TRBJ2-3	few	TGTGCCAGCAGCTTAGTATGGCGGGGGGGCTCTAAAGATACGCAGTATTTT	CASSLVWRGGSKDTQYF
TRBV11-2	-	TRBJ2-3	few	TGTGCCAGCAGGCGGCCGGGACGGAGAGATACGCAGTATTTT	CASRRPGRRDTQYF
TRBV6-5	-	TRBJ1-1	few	TGTGCCAGCAGCTCCACGGAGGAAGCTGAAGCTTTCTTT	CASSSTEEAEAFF
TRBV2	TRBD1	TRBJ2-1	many	TGTGCCAGCAGTGTGGACAGGGCGCTTTACAATGAGCAGTTCTTC	CASSVDRALYNEQFF
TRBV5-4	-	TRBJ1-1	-	TGTGCCAGCAGCTCCAGGGTGTCAGGGACTGAAGCTTTCTTT	CASSSRVSGTEAFF
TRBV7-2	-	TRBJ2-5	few	TGTGCCAGCAGCTTAGGAGGGACATACCAAGAGACCCAGTACTTC	CASSLGGTYQETQYF
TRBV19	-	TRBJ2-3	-	TGTGCCAGTAGGACCCGGATCCTCACAGATACGCAGTATTTT	CASRTRILTDTQYF
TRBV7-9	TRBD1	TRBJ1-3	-	TGTGCCAGCAGCCGGACAGGGCAGACTGGAAACACCATATATTTT	CASSRTGQTGNTIYF